Listed below are T cell receptor beta chains from one sample, sequenced in a study of shared clonotypes between healthy human individuals. The protocol was immunoSEQ multiplex PCR, while the TCRdb copy is restricted to in-frame clones and leaves out a portion. The sample has a few hundred thousand clones; around 97% are singletons. The sample was naive CD4+ T cells sorted from blood. These receptors were obtained from a woman aged 30 to 39 in good health. Each CDR3 is given without its conserved first and last residue. Clone size is stated in some rows and not others, as once, few, many or a class when expanded.

clone_size	v_call	j_call	cdr3_aa
.	TRBV28	TRBJ2-1	ASSLGYSYNEQF
.	TRBV9	TRBJ2-3	ASSLRTGGDTQY
.	TRBV19	TRBJ2-3	ASSMGRTDTQY
.	TRBV14	TRBJ2-1	ASSQVGTGGTNEQF
.	TRBV5-6	TRBJ1-5	ASSSGRNQPQH
once	TRBV28	TRBJ1-5	ASSLSAQPQH
.	TRBV28	TRBJ2-3	ASSHGAGTDTQY
.	TRBV6-5	TRBJ1-1	ASSYHAGETEAF
.	TRBV6-6	TRBJ1-6	ASSSRQDNSPLH
.	TRBV5-1	TRBJ1-1	ASSLVGAPNTEAF
.	TRBV7-9	TRBJ1-4	ASIRGPGEKLF
.	TRBV11-2	TRBJ2-7	ASSLGTSGVSYEQY
.	TRBV6-5	TRBJ1-2	ASSYSRTGGSYGYT
.	TRBV19	TRBJ1-4	ASSRQPGAEKLF
.	TRBV6-1	TRBJ1-5	ASSGVHRVQPQH
.	TRBV5-1	TRBJ2-5	ASSLVGGQETQY
.	TRBV6-5	TRBJ2-7	ASSYGGTRMEQY
.	TRBV15	TRBJ1-4	ATSKGQGGEKLF
.	TRBV7-3	TRBJ2-1	ASSLSAGGASEQF
.	TRBV25-1	TRBJ1-1	ASADPTRDSEAF
.	TRBV7-2	TRBJ1-4	ASSLFGGDNEKLF
.	TRBV28	TRBJ1-2	ASSSQGFDGYT
.	TRBV29-1	TRBJ1-2	SVDQGWDYGYT
.	TRBV2	TRBJ2-1	ASSGQGNEQF
.	TRBV11-3	TRBJ2-5	ASSLLQQETQY
.	TRBV5-1	TRBJ2-3	ASSLEWARRGTQY
.	TRBV21-1	TRBJ1-2	ASIRMTRQAISIKDGYT
.	TRBV15	TRBJ2-5	ATSRDLSETQY
.	TRBV5-6	TRBJ1-2	ASSFREANYGYT
.	TRBV19	TRBJ2-7	ASRIHSYEQY
.	TRBV11-2	TRBJ2-1	ASSLDHASGTYNEQF
.	TRBV27	TRBJ1-1	ASSFTGSGVGNTEAF
.	TRBV6-6	TRBJ1-1	ASSQPEGYGGTEAF
.	TRBV5-1	TRBJ1-1	ASSLWQKNTEAF
.	TRBV23-1	TRBJ2-3	ASRPRETDTQY
once	TRBV6-6	TRBJ2-1	ASSYVQGYNEQF
.	TRBV7-9	TRBJ2-7	ASSEGGEQY
.	TRBV5-6	TRBJ2-2	ASSRGSASRELF
.	TRBV4-2	TRBJ2-7	ASSQDGDSYSYEQY
.	TRBV4-1	TRBJ1-2	ASSQDRQGGYT
.	TRBV5-8	TRBJ1-5	ASRAFRGGNQPQH
.	TRBV4-2	TRBJ2-7	ASSPGFGARGDYEQY
.	TRBV11-2	TRBJ2-4	ASSPRTAADIQY
.	TRBV6-1	TRBJ2-6	ASSAWSGVNSGANVLT
.	TRBV27	TRBJ1-6	ASTASYNSPLH
.	TRBV6-5	TRBJ1-1	ASSYSNENTEAF
.	TRBV2	TRBJ1-2	ASRSGGGNYGYT
few	TRBV7-9	TRBJ2-7	ASSFSGSSYEQY
.	TRBV2	TRBJ1-2	ASSTPQGRTYGYT
once	TRBV10-3	TRBJ2-2	AISAGIVGNTGELF
.	TRBV28	TRBJ1-4	ASSLDRDREEEKLF
.	TRBV11-2	TRBJ1-3	ASSFGQNSGNTIY
once	TRBV6-1	TRBJ2-1	ASSGISGSGSYNEQF
.	TRBV4-2	TRBJ1-5	ASSQVRGLPPQH
.	TRBV19	TRBJ2-7	ASSMGTGAYEQY
.	TRBV19	TRBJ1-1	ASRLDRQRTEAF
.	TRBV2	TRBJ2-1	ASSFARGARREGWNEQF
.	TRBV28	TRBJ2-1	ASLTSGRAGEQF
.	TRBV11-2	TRBJ2-3	ASSSLTGLPVQRTQY